This TCR beta chain was identified in a study of blood T cell repertoires in COVID-19. Study overall: Spain, Italy and the United States supplied samples that represented acute and convalescent COVID-19. Nucleic acid was either cDNA or gDNA, and it came from T cells, B-cell-depleted T cells, or PBMCs.

V shed 7 bases and J shed 5 bases, with 14 bases lying between them. Germline assignment: CDR1 SQVTM and CDR2 ANQGSEA. The CDR3 length is 12 residues. Per the authors' pipeline: Estimates of nucleated cell counts were drawn from the amplification of reference gene primers. Clones were sequenced by immunoSEQ multiplex PCR, and TCRdb holds only the in-frame ones, with some missing. V, J and clone size reflect that table, while D and trimming were determined from the DNA. The table shows approximately 200,000 clones, with approximately 87% occurring only once. This chain connects TRBV29-1 to TRBJ2-5; no firm D call. Specimen: peripheral blood. The sequence was obtained from a man aged 55 to 69 who had recovered from COVID-19. CDR3 region: CSADHSKETQYF. In nucleotides, the CDR3 is TGCAGCGCGGACCACTCCAAGGAGACCCAGTACTTC.